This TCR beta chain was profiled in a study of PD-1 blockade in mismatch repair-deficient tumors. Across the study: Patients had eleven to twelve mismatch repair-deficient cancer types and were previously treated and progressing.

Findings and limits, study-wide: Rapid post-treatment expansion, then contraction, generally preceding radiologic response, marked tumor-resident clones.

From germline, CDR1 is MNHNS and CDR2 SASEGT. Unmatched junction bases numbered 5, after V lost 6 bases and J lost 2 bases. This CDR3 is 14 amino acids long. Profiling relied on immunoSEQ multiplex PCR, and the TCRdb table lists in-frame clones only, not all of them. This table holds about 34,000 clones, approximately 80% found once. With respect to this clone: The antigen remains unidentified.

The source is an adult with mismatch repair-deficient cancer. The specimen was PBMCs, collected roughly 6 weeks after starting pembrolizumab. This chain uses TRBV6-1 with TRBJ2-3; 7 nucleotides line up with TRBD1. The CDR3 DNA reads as TGTGCCAGCAGAAGGGGACAGCTCACAGATACGCAGTATTTT. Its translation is CASRRGQLTDTQYF.